Listed below are T cell receptor beta chains from one sample, sequenced in a study of T cell changes during pregnancy in multiple sclerosis. Sequencing was performed with immunoSEQ multiplex PCR; in TCRdb, only in-frame clones are kept and a portion is missing. This sample has more than 40,000 clones; 94% occur once, and the top ten carry just under 0.6%. Sequencing was performed on CD4+ T cells from peripheral blood mononuclear cells, taken in the second trimester of pregnancy. These receptors all stem from a female donor with multiple sclerosis, enrolled in a pregnancy study. The CDR3 runs from the conserved cysteine through the conserved F or W. Each record gives: V gene, J gene, CDR3 protein.

>TRBV19|TRBJ2-1
CASSRQGGYEQFF
>TRBV6-1|TRBJ2-7
CASRTTGHYEQYF
>TRBV2|TRBJ2-7
CASKEELVRSEQYF
>TRBV19|TRBJ2-7
CASGRQGGSYEQYF
>TRBV7-2|TRBJ1-1
CASSLTRSTEAFF
>TRBV29-1|TRBJ2-2
CSVLLIVTGELFF
>TRBV5-6|TRBJ1-3
CASSLRTVSGNTIYF
>TRBV7-2|TRBJ1-1
CASSLGLMNTEAFF
>TRBV7-3|TRBJ1-1
CASSIDRVAEAFF
>TRBV19|TRBJ2-1
CASKGGGHNLRFEQFF
>TRBV7-2|TRBJ2-2
CASRRTRSRTGELFF